This TCR beta chain was documented in a study of T cell changes during pregnancy in multiple sclerosis. The CDR3 consists of 15 residues. V gave up 2 bases and J gave up 5 bases, with 12 bases separating them. The germline V gene encodes CDR1 MNHNY and CDR2 SVGAGI (reference sequence). The repertoire was sequenced with immunoSEQ multiplex PCR; TCRdb's copy has only in-frame clones and lacks some. The sample contains almost 50,000 clones, roughly 92% of which appear only once. This clone was found once. This TCR was sampled from a female donor with multiple sclerosis, enrolled in a pregnancy study. The input for sequencing was peripheral blood, taken after pregnancy. This chain links TRBV6-6 with TRBJ2-2, with TRBD1 as a possible D gene (7 bases). CDR3 sequence reads: CASSYAAGGTGELFF. The CDR3 coding sequence is TGTGCCAGCAGTTACGCGGCAGGGGGGACCGGGGAGCTGTTTTTT.